This T cell receptor beta chain was identified during a study of blood T cells in healthy people across ages. Overall study results and limits: Naive T cell percentage showed a strong correlation with TCR beta diversity. The diversity estimates, figures obtained from one million T cells, were considered underestimates.

As for this clonotype: Its antigen is unknown.

CDR1 is SGHTA and CDR2 is FQGNSA in the germline V gene. J gave up 1 base and V 2 bases, and 8 bases lay outside the gene matches. This CDR3 region has 16 residues. Sample-barcoded 5' priming and a J-beta primer mix drove a second PCR of about 6 to 12 cycles. TCRdb fed the 5' RACE reads into MiXCR, producing one record per CDR3 protein. The sample records around 2 million distinct CDR3 sequences, about 39% being singletons. Material for sequencing was blood. This sequence joins TRBV7-2 and TRBJ2-7, with 7 bases fitting TRBD1. This receptor was identified in a human donor in good health. The CDR3 loop is CASSLTHYRGSYEQYF. The CDR3 nucleotides are TGTGCCAGCAGCTTAACCCATTACAGGGGTTCCTACGAGCAGTACTTC.